These 15 T cell receptor beta chains were all obtained from the same sample, sequenced in a study of T cells expressing NK-cell markers. TCRdb reprocessed the 5' RACE reads and reports one entry per CDR3 protein, with no DNA. The ten top clones account for about 18%, within a sample of 160,000 or so distinct CDR3 sequences. The sequenced sample consisted of blood T cells: a sorted CD56 or NKG2C T cell subset, CD4+ or CD8+ T cells, or bulk PBMC T cells (not recorded which). Receptor source: a woman between 18 and 69 years old in good health.

This CDR3 reads CSARDQSLLAGGPTDTQYF. The V gene is TRBV20-1, the J gene TRBJ2-3; checking the TCRdb D call of TRBD2 is not possible without DNA. This CDR3 contains 19 residues. CDR1 and CDR2 (germline): DFQATT, SNEGSKA (reference sequence).

The rearrangement uses TRBV7-8 and TRBJ2-3; there is no DNA to check the TCRdb D call of TRBD1. Germline CDR1 and CDR2: SGHVS and FQNEAQ. The length of the CDR3 is 15 residues. The CDR3 region is CASSPQGQGSDTQYF.

The J gene is TRBJ2-7, the V gene TRBV5-1; TCRdb's D call, TRBD1, is unchecked because there is no DNA. Germline CDR1 is SGHRS and CDR2 is YFSETQ. The CDR3 has 14 amino acids. CDR3 in amino acids: CASSEGTGNYEQYF.

The rearrangement joins TRBV20-1 to TRBJ2-3; TCRdb's D gene call, TRBD2, goes unchecked for lack of DNA. The length of the CDR3 is 16 residues. Germline V CDR1 and CDR2: DFQATT, SNEGSKA (reference sequence). The CDR3 sequence: CSARGLAGDAGDTQYF.

The chain joins TRBV30 to TRBJ2-4; no DNA is available, so the TRBD1 call from TCRdb remains unchecked. The CDR3 contains 13 residues. The germline CDR1 and CDR2 sequences are GTSNPN and SVGIG (reference sequence). The CDR3 loop is CAWSDGTQNIQYF.

The V and J genes are TRBV7-2 and TRBJ2-2. Per the germline V gene, CDR1 is SGHTA and CDR2 is FQGNSA. This CDR3 spans 16 amino acids. The CDR3 loop is CASSLRPIDYTGELFF. The full variable domain, with the rest looked up from reference TRBV7-2 and TRBJ2-2, is GAGVSQSPSNKVTEKGKDVELRCDPISGHTALYWYRQSLGQGLEFLIYFQGNSAPDKSGLPSDRFSAERTGGSVSTLTIQRTQQEDSAVYLCASSLRPIDYTGELFFGEGSRLTVL.

The genes are TRBV2 and TRBJ1-2. Per the germline V gene, CDR1 is SNHLY and CDR2 is FYNNEI. The CDR3 has 13 amino acids. The CDR3 protein is CASSEDADYGYTF.

The chain joins TRBV7-8 to TRBJ2-1; no DNA is available, so the TRBD1 call from TCRdb remains unchecked. The CDR3 is 16 amino acids. The germline CDR1 and CDR2 sequences are SGHVS and FQNEAQ. The CDR3 region is CASSLGVYGSYNEQFF.

The chain employs TRBV5-5 and TRBJ2-1. The CDR3 sequence is 14 residues long. Germline V CDR1 and CDR2: SGHKS, YYEKEE (reference sequence). The CDR3 loop reads CASSLTSAYNEQFF.

The J gene is TRBJ1-2, the V gene TRBV14. Per germline, CDR1 SGHDN and CDR2 FVKESK. The CDR3 is 13 amino acids. CDR3 residues: CASSQDYVGGYTF.

The chain uses TRBV9 and TRBJ2-3; without DNA, the TCRdb call of TRBD1 cannot be checked. The CDR3 has 18 residues. Germline V gives CDR1 SGDLS, CDR2 YYNGEE. The CDR3 protein is CASSATSGGLQSTDTQYF.

The genes are TRBV5-1 and TRBJ2-3; TCRdb picks TRBD1, but there is no DNA to check that call. The CDR3 extends over 16 amino acids. Germline V gives CDR1 SGHRS, CDR2 YFSETQ. CDR3 sequence: CASSIVTGVMSDTQYF.

The chain employs TRBV24-1 and TRBJ2-6. From germline, CDR1 is KGHDR and CDR2 SFDVKD. The CDR3 extends over 16 amino acids. The CDR3 sequence is CATSDRQGSGANVLTF.

The chain employs TRBV3-1 and TRBJ1-1. Germline V gene data show CDR1 as LGHDT and CDR2 as YNNKEL (reference sequence). CDR3 length equals 16 residues. CDR3 loop: CASSQSPRPENTEAFF.

This rearrangement joins TRBV5-8 to TRBJ1-1. Germline-derived CDR1 and CDR2 are SGHTS and YDEGEE. This CDR3 has 14 amino acids. The CDR3 loop reads CASTPRGGITEAFF.